Following are 14 T cell receptor beta chains from one sample sequenced in a study of T cells in Graves' hyperthyroidism and ophthalmopathy (dated by TCRdb to between 2019 and 2020). Preparation of the library involved multiplex PCR. Sequencing was carried out with an Illumina HiSeq 2000. TCR beta CDR3 regions were amplified from RNA transcripts. The first round of RT-PCR for the TCR CDR3 was performed with the HTBI primer set and the Qiagen OneStep RT-PCR kit. TCRdb trimmed the raw reads at Q25, called clones with MiXCR and kept productive beta chains. Records with the same CDR3 protein are collapsed into one entry carrying the most frequent genes and DNA. This sample lists about 570,000 distinct CDR3 sequences; about 45% were detected once. Of the sample, roughly 19% falls within the top ten clones. The sequenced sample consisted of peripheral blood or thyroid tissue (not recorded which). The receptors were gathered from an adult woman with Graves' disease, either hyperthyroidism or ophthalmopathy (not recorded which).

This chain links TRBV20-1 with TRBJ1-3; the D gene is possibly TRBD1 (6 bases). Germline values: CDR1 DFQATT, CDR2 SNEGSKA (reference sequence). The CDR3 is 15 amino acids. V was clipped by 2 bases and J by 2 bases, with 13 bases between them. In DNA, the CDR3 is TGCAGTGCTAGACCTATACGGGACACTGGAAACACCATATATTTT. Amino acid sequence: CSARPIRDTGNTIYF.

This clonotype was seen ten or more times. This sequence joins TRBV10-3 and TRBJ2-7; no reliable D call. The CDR3 runs 14 residues. The V end was cut by 3 bases, the J end by 3 bases, with 12 bases between. The germline V gene has CDR1 ENHRY and CDR2 SYGVKD. CDR3 DNA sequence: TGTGCCATCAGTGACCTTCGGATGAACTACGAGCAGTACTTC. Protein sequence: CAISDLRMNYEQYF.

The CDR3 coding sequence is TGTGCCACCAGCAGCGAAGAGTGGATCTGGAACACTGAAGCTTTCTTT. This translates into CATSSEEWIWNTEAFF. J is TRBJ1-1 and V is TRBV15, with D unresolved. This CDR3 is 16 amino acids long. Germline V gene lookup returns CDR1 LNHNV and CDR2 YYDKDF (reference sequence). V lost 3 bases and J lost 1, with 15 bases in between. Full variable domain (outside the CDR3, taken from reference TRBV15 and TRBJ1-1): DAMVIQNPRYQVTQFGKPVTLSCSQTLNHNVMYWYQQKSSQAPKLLFHYYDKDFNNEADTPDNFQSRRPNTSFCFLDIRSPGLGDTAMYLCATSSEEWIWNTEAFFGQGTRLTVV.

This clonotype occurred many times. The chain employs TRBV2 and TRBJ2-2; possibly TRBD2 for D (6 bases). CDR3 length: 14 amino acids. Germline-derived CDR1 and CDR2 are SNHLY and FYNNEI. The germline V and J ends were trimmed by 4 bases and 7 bases, with 13 bases remaining between them. CDR3: CASSGIGRNGELFF. The CDR3 DNA reads TGTGCCAGCAGTGGTATAGGGAGGAACGGGGAGCTGTTTTTT. Complete variable domain (other parts from reference TRBV2 and TRBJ2-2): EPEVTQTPSHQVTQMGQEVILRCVPISNHLYFYWYRQILGQKVEFLVSFYNNEISEKSEIFDDQFSVERPDGSNFTLKIRSTKLEDSAMYFCASSGIGRNGELFFGEGSRLTVL.

The chain combines TRBV10-3 with TRBJ2-5; D assignment may be TRBD1 or TRBD2 (5 bases each). This CDR3 has 17 amino acids. V was shortened by 2 bases and J by 2 bases, with 18 bases between the two germline ends. CDR1 and CDR2 (germline): ENHRY, SYGVKD. The CDR3 is CAISELPGARAQETQYF. Here the CDR3 DNA reads TGTGCCATCAGTGAGCTCCCTGGGGCGAGGGCACAAGAGACCCAGTACTTC.

Many counts were recorded for this clonotype. An end of the junction differs from the germline gene, which may be a read error. V and J are TRBV7-8 and TRBJ2-5, with D possibly being TRBD2 (5 bases). Germline lookup yields CDR1 SGHVS and CDR2 FQNEAQ. The CDR3 covers 13 residues. The CDR3 region has the DNA TGTGCCAGCAGCTTAGAAGTTTGGCAGGACTGGCGCTTC. This encodes CASSLEVWQDWRF.

There are many counts of this clonotype. The rearrangement joins TRBV15 to TRBJ2-2; the D gene could be TRBD1 or TRBD2 (7 bases each). CDR1 and CDR2 (germline): LNHNV, YYDKDF (reference sequence). The CDR3 sequence is 15 residues long. V was pared by 8 bases and J by 4 bases, with 17 bases between. The CDR3 coding sequence is TGTGCCACCCAAGCAGGGGGGGCGATCACCGGGGAGCTGTTTTTT. Translated: CATQAGGAITGELFF.

The table lists this clonotype with many counts. The chain has TRBV3-1 and TRBJ1-6; D uncertain. The germline CDR1 and CDR2 sequences are LGHDT and YNNKEL (reference sequence). V lost 1 base and J lost 10, with 8 bases in between. CDR3 length: 13 amino acids. CDR3 region: CASSQVVGSPLHF. CDR3 nucleotide sequence: TGTGCCAGCAGCCAAGTGGTGGGCTCACCCCTCCACTTT. The full variable domain, rest sourced from reference TRBV3-1 and TRBJ1-6, is DTAVSQTPKYLVTQMGNDKSIKCEQNLGHDTMYWYKQDSKKFLKIMFSYNNKELIINETVPNRFSPKSPDKAHLNLHINSLELGDSAVYFCASSQVVGSPLHFGNGTRLTVT.

This clonotype showed up many times. The V and J genes are TRBV20-1 and TRBJ2-2; 11 nucleotides match TRBD1. CDR3 length: 16 amino acids. Germline V gives CDR1 DFQATT, CDR2 SNEGSKA (reference sequence). The ends lost 0 bases at V and 3 bases at J; junction bases unmatched: 3. The CDR3 loop is CSAREPGQGDTGELFF. The CDR3 region has the DNA TGCAGTGCTAGAGAGCCGGGACAGGGGGACACCGGGGAGCTGTTTTTT.

The sample holds many counts of this clonotype. This sequence joins TRBV20-1 and TRBJ2-7; D is unclear. CDR1 DFQATT and CDR2 SNEGSKA come from the germline V gene (reference sequence). The CDR3 spans 12 residues. With 1 base removed from V and 0 bases from J, the gap between germline ends came to 4 bases. DNA for the CDR3: TGCAGTGCTAGAGTAAGCTCCTACGAGCAGTACTTC. Its translation is CSARVSSYEQYF.

This clonotype was seen more than once but under ten times. This CDR3 reads CASSPLGQGSYTF. Written as DNA, the CDR3 is TGTGCCAGCTCACCTCTGGGACAGGGAAGTTACACCTTC. This chain joins TRBV18 and TRBJ1-2; 9 nucleotides agree with TRBD1. Trimming took 3 bases from V and 11 from J; bases not matched to a gene: 7. The CDR3 has 13 residues. The germline CDR1 and CDR2 sequences are KGHSH and LQKENI. The full variable domain, rest sourced from reference TRBV18 and TRBJ1-2, is NAGVMQNPRHLVRRRGQEARLRCSPMKGHSHVYWYRQLPEEGLKFMVYLQKENIIDESGMPKERFSAEFPKEGPSILRIQQVVRGDSAAYFCASSPLGQGSYTFGSGTRLTVV.

This clonotype was seen at least ten times. V gene TRBV7-9 combines with J gene TRBJ2-7, with D maybe TRBD2 (5 bases). Germline CDR1 SEHNR, CDR2 FQNEAQ (reference sequence). CDR3 length: 16 residues. V dropped 2 bases and J dropped 0 bases, with 14 bases sitting between them. This CDR3 is CASSLYSSGLSYEQYF. Here the CDR3 DNA reads TGTGCCAGCAGCTTATACTCGAGCGGCCTCTCCTACGAGCAGTACTTC.

J is TRBJ1-2 and V is TRBV15; the D gene is possibly TRBD1 (5 bases). The CDR3 spans 15 residues. Germline V gives CDR1 LNHNV, CDR2 YYDKDF (reference sequence). The V gene lost 5 bases and the J gene lost 6 bases, with 19 bases spanning the gap. CDR3: CATSGRGGNSDGYTF. The CDR3 nucleotides are TGTGCCACCAGCGGCCGGGGGGGGAATTCCGATGGCTACACCTTC. Full variable domain (outside the CDR3, taken from reference TRBV15 and TRBJ1-2): DAMVIQNPRYQVTQFGKPVTLSCSQTLNHNVMYWYQQKSSQAPKLLFHYYDKDFNNEADTPDNFQSRRPNTSFCFLDIRSPGLGDTAMYLCATSGRGGNSDGYTFGSGTRLTVV.

This chain joins TRBV15 and TRBJ2-7, with TRBD2 matching over 11 bases. V shed 2 bases, J shed 1 base, and the junction held 7 bases outside the gene matches. This CDR3 comprises 17 residues. Germline loops: CDR1 LNHNV, CDR2 YYDKDF (reference sequence). The CDR3 coding sequence is TGTGCCACCAGCAGACATATAGCGGGAGGGACGTCCTACGAGCAGTACTTC. Translated, it gives CATSRHIAGGTSYEQYF.